One T cell receptor beta chain is described in this entry. The CDR3 extends over 13 amino acids. V was clipped by 4 bases and J by 7 bases; unmatched bases: 3. Germline CDR1 is LGHNA and CDR2 is YSLEER. Per the original methods: From reference gene primer amplification, estimates of nucleated cell counts were derived. Produced via immunoSEQ multiplex PCR; TCRdb's table is partial and in-frame only. V, J and clone size are taken as reported in that table, and D and trimming were inferred from the DNA itself. The sample yields more than 300,000 clones, 90% seen once. The data are from a study of blood T cell repertoires in COVID-19. About the research overall: The United States, Italy and Spain provided the acute and convalescent COVID-19 samples.

Cohort assignment relied on participant-reported clinical history. In the 2 weeks before study entry, exposed participants met a COVID-19 case, which was PCR-confirmed or clinician-diagnosed. V gene TRBV4-3 combines with J gene TRBJ1-3; 8 bases fit TRBD1. The sequence derives from a young woman who had been exposed to COVID-19. The sequenced material came from PBMCs or T cells enriched from blood (not recorded which). The DNA for the CDR3 is TGCGCCAGCAGCCTCAACAGGGGGAACACCATATATTTT. Protein product: CASSLNRGNTIYF.